Here is one TCR beta chain with its context. Its antigen is still unknown. No much larger clone is present one base from it, and per-base qualities are unavailable. Ficoll-Paque density gradient centrifugation was the method used to isolate PBMCs. The data derive from a study of T-cell memory formation after mild COVID-19 (TCRdb year 2021). With regard to the full study: Most TCR sequence clusters were specific to one of the two donors. T-cell clones expanding and contracting after mild COVID-19 in a couple of donors were tracked by longitudinal TCRalpha and TCRbeta repertoire sequencing. Two young, previously healthy adult volunteers made up the cohort, one male and one female.

The CDR3 contains 12 residues, cysteine and phenylalanine counted. The DNA shown is the 36-base CDR3, in frame from base 1. Trimming takes 7 bases from V and 8 bases from J, and the germline ends sit 14 bases apart. The paper as a whole reports these results and caveats: Contracting CD4+ clones were found mainly in CM and EM memory subsets, while CD8+ clones were enriched in EMRA. Some responding clones were detected in pre-infection memory, which suggested that pre-existing cross-reactive memory T cells had joined the SARS-CoV-2 response. Balanced CD4/CD8 phenotypes were observed for clones contracting from day 15 to 85, whereas a bias towards CD4+ was observed for a second wave of clones expanding from day 15 to 37. SARS-CoV-2 specificity was not confirmed for the second-wave clones peaking on day 37. The study included only two mild cases, and larger cohorts that include severe cases with pre-infection samples were judged to be necessary.

Sequencing used an Illumina NovaSeq 6000. TCRalpha and TCRbeta cDNA libraries were built by 5'RACE with constant-segment primers, adding sample barcodes and unique molecular identifiers. Trizol reagent was used to extract RNA from every sample. Amplification of the libraries took two PCR steps, and the second step added a second sample barcode plus Illumina TruSeq adapters. Sequencing of libraries was performed on an Illumina NovaSeq with 2 x 150 bp paired-end reads. The published analysis was carried out like this. The reads were demultiplexed and collapsed into UMI-guided consensus sequences using migec v1.2.7. Using mixcr v2.1.11, UMI consensuses were aligned to TRA and TRB V and J templates and then assembled into clonotypes. A clonotype was counted as expanded or contracted only when both edgeR and NoisET called the clonotype significant, with the noise models trained on biological replicates. For edgeR calls, the cutoffs were a false discovery rate-adjusted p below 0.01 and a log2 fold-change threshold of 1. As an exploratory analysis of dynamics, max-normalized trajectories of the 1000 most abundant clonotypes were examined with PCA combined with hierarchical clustering. The CD4 or CD8 phenotype of responding clones was assigned using the separately sequenced CD4+ and CD8+ repertoires. TCRdb trimmed public reads at Q25 via fastp, called clones via MiXCR and kept in-frame beta chains. Rows with a matching CDR3 protein are joined into one entry that keeps the most common DNA and genes. The V and J calls were not made by the authors but by TCRdb's processing. In all, the sample holds about 130,000 distinct CDR3 sequences, and around a sixth of those were seen once. The ten top clones hold approximately 14% of the sample.

This clonotype was sampled from an adult woman who had mild COVID-19 (a few samples of this study predate the infection). The sample titles of this study are shuffled in the database, so cell type and time point are left out; the donor was told from shared clones. Input material: PBMCs or a T cell subset sorted from them (not recorded which). Recombination joined TRBV12-3 or TRBV12-4 with TRBJ1-1; there is no confident call for the D gene. DNA sequence: TGTGCCAGCATCTCCGGAACCCACGAAGCTTTCTTT. Translation gives CASISGTHEAFF.